This is a list of T cell receptor beta chains from one sample in a study of shared clonotypes between healthy human individuals. The table came from immunoSEQ multiplex PCR; TCRdb's copy has only in-frame clones and leaves some out. The profile shows about 2.4 million clones, roughly nine tenths of them singletons. Source material: naive CD4+ T cells sorted from blood. The receptors were sampled from a man between 18 and 35 years old in good health. Each CDR3 is given with its conserved first and last residue. A D gene is named only where the DNA matches it firmly. Size tells how often a clone was seen (once, few, many) or the class of an expanded clone, and some rows leave it out.

v_gene: TRBV6-1; abundance: once; j_gene: TRBJ1-1; d_gene: -; len: 15; CDR3nt: TGTGCCAGCAGGAAGGACGGATTAATGAACACTGAAGCTTTCTTT; CDR3aa: CASRKDGLMNTEAFF
v_gene: TRBV11-3; abundance: once; j_gene: TRBJ2-2; d_gene: -; len: 14; CDR3nt: TGTGCCAGCAGCTTAGATTCCACCGCCGGGGAGCTGTTTTTT; CDR3aa: CASSLDSTAGELFF
v_gene: TRBV19; abundance: -; j_gene: TRBJ1-2; d_gene: TRBD1; len: 13; CDR3nt: TGTGCCAGTAGTAGAGGGACAGACCATGGCTACACCTTC; CDR3aa: CASSRGTDHGYTF
v_gene: TRBV6-6; abundance: once; j_gene: TRBJ1-2; d_gene: TRBD1; len: 14; CDR3nt: TGTGCCAGCAGAACCGGGACAGGGAGGTATGGCTACACCTTC; CDR3aa: CASRTGTGRYGYTF
v_gene: TRBV15; abundance: -; j_gene: TRBJ2-7; d_gene: -; len: 15; CDR3nt: TGTGCCACCAGCAGAGACCGGGACGGCCTCTACGAGCAGTACTTC; CDR3aa: CATSRDRDGLYEQYF
v_gene: TRBV19; abundance: -; j_gene: TRBJ1-2; d_gene: -; len: 13; CDR3nt: TGTGCCAGTAATTCAGCACAGGGTGGCGGCTACACCTTC; CDR3aa: CASNSAQGGGYTF
v_gene: TRBV29-1; abundance: -; j_gene: TRBJ1-2; d_gene: -; len: 13; CDR3nt: TGCAGCGTTGTTTCCGGACTCACATATGGCTACACCTTC; CDR3aa: CSVVSGLTYGYTF
v_gene: TRBV28; abundance: -; j_gene: TRBJ2-7; d_gene: -; len: 13; CDR3nt: TGTGCCAGCAGATGGACAGATTCCTACGAGCAGTACTTC; CDR3aa: CASRWTDSYEQYF
v_gene: TRBV7-6; abundance: -; j_gene: TRBJ2-5; d_gene: TRBD2; len: 15; CDR3nt: TGTGCCAGCAGCTTTGCGGGAGGGAACCAAGAGACCCAGTACTTC; CDR3aa: CASSFAGGNQETQYF
v_gene: TRBV27; abundance: -; j_gene: TRBJ2-7; d_gene: TRBD2; len: 13; CDR3nt: TGTGCCAGCAGTCTTCTAGCGGGATCCGAGCAGTACTTC; CDR3aa: CASSLLAGSEQYF
v_gene: TRBV27; abundance: -; j_gene: TRBJ1-2; d_gene: -; len: 13; CDR3nt: TGTGCCAGCAGTTTCTCTGGCAACTATGGCTACACCTTC; CDR3aa: CASSFSGNYGYTF
v_gene: TRBV7-2; abundance: -; j_gene: TRBJ2-7; d_gene: -; len: 16; CDR3nt: TGTGCCAGCAACCCCGGTGGGACATACCTTTCCTACGAGCAGTACTTC; CDR3aa: CASNPGGTYLSYEQYF
v_gene: TRBV6-6; abundance: -; j_gene: TRBJ2-1; d_gene: TRBD2; len: 14; CDR3nt: TGTGCCAGCAGGTCCATGGGCGGGAGCAATGAGCAGTTCTTC; CDR3aa: CASRSMGGSNEQFF
v_gene: TRBV7-9; abundance: -; j_gene: TRBJ2-1; d_gene: -; len: 11; CDR3nt: TGTGCCAGCAGCCTCCACAATGAGCAGTTCTTC; CDR3aa: CASSLHNEQFF
v_gene: TRBV19; abundance: -; j_gene: TRBJ2-2; d_gene: TRBD2; len: 18; CDR3nt: TGTGCCAGTTTTAGGGGGCTGACTAGCGGGGTATTTGCCGGGGAGCTGTTTTTT; CDR3aa: CASFRGLTSGVFAGELFF
v_gene: TRBV5-1; abundance: -; j_gene: TRBJ1-4; d_gene: -; len: 13; CDR3nt: TGCGCCAGCAGTGGCAGTCCAGGTGAAAAACTGTTTTTT; CDR3aa: CASSGSPGEKLFF
v_gene: TRBV28; abundance: -; j_gene: TRBJ1-1; d_gene: -; len: 12; CDR3nt: TGTGCCAGCAGGGGGGAGAACGCTGAAGCTTTCTTT; CDR3aa: CASRGENAEAFF
v_gene: TRBV27; abundance: -; j_gene: TRBJ1-2; d_gene: TRBD1; len: 16; CDR3nt: TGTGCCAGCAGTTACCGAGGGGACAGGCCTAACTATGGCTACACCTTC; CDR3aa: CASSYRGDRPNYGYTF
v_gene: TRBV4-1; abundance: -; j_gene: TRBJ2-7; d_gene: TRBD2; len: 16; CDR3nt: TGCGCCAGCAGCCTAACTAGCGGGAGCAGCTCCTACGAGCAGTACTTC; CDR3aa: CASSLTSGSSSYEQYF
v_gene: TRBV6-1; abundance: -; j_gene: TRBJ2-7; d_gene: -; len: 15; CDR3nt: TGTGCCAGCAGGGGACGGAACAAAGGTGCCTACGAGCAGTACTTC; CDR3aa: CASRGRNKGAYEQYF
v_gene: TRBV7-2; abundance: -; j_gene: TRBJ1-6; d_gene: -; len: 17; CDR3nt: TGTGCCAGCAGCCCCCAGGTGTGGAGCTCCTATAATTCACCCCTCCACTTT; CDR3aa: CASSPQVWSSYNSPLHF
v_gene: TRBV30; abundance: -; j_gene: TRBJ2-7; d_gene: TRBD1; len: 14; CDR3nt: TGTGCCTGGAGTAGGACAGGGGGTGCCTACGAGCAGTACTTC; CDR3aa: CAWSRTGGAYEQYF
v_gene: TRBV7-7; abundance: -; j_gene: TRBJ2-7; d_gene: -; len: 13; CDR3nt: TGTGCTAGCAGCTTAGCTCGGGGCTACGAGCAGTACTTC; CDR3aa: CASSLARGYEQYF
v_gene: TRBV4-1; abundance: -; j_gene: TRBJ2-2; d_gene: -; len: 16; CDR3nt: TGCGCCAGCAGCCGTGTTTCGCGGGACTACACCGGGGAGCTGTTTTTT; CDR3aa: CASSRVSRDYTGELFF
v_gene: TRBV30; abundance: few; j_gene: TRBJ1-2; d_gene: -; len: 15; CDR3nt: TGTGCCTGGAGCAAAAGGACAGCCACGAACTATGGCTACACCTTC; CDR3aa: CAWSKRTATNYGYTF
v_gene: TRBV10-3; abundance: -; j_gene: TRBJ1-1; d_gene: -; len: 13; CDR3nt: TGTGCCATCAGTGAGCGTGGAACAGCTGAAGCTTTCTTT; CDR3aa: CAISERGTAEAFF
v_gene: TRBV11-2; abundance: few; j_gene: TRBJ1-5; d_gene: TRBD1; len: 15; CDR3nt: TGTGCCAGCAGCCCAGGGGGAGTTAGCAATCAGCCCCAGCATTTT; CDR3aa: CASSPGGVSNQPQHF
v_gene: TRBV29-1; abundance: -; j_gene: TRBJ1-1; d_gene: -; len: 13; CDR3nt: TGCAGCGTTGTAAGAACCATGAACACTGAAGCTTTCTTT; CDR3aa: CSVVRTMNTEAFF
v_gene: TRBV5-1; abundance: -; j_gene: TRBJ1-1; d_gene: -; len: 13; CDR3nt: TGCGCCAGCACCACGGGGAAAAACACTGAAGCTTTCTTT; CDR3aa: CASTTGKNTEAFF
v_gene: TRBV5-4; abundance: few; j_gene: TRBJ1-5; d_gene: -; len: 14; CDR3nt: TGTGCCAGCAGCTTAGACGGGGCGAATCAGCCCCAGCATTTT; CDR3aa: CASSLDGANQPQHF
v_gene: TRBV5-1; abundance: -; j_gene: TRBJ1-2; d_gene: TRBD1; len: 17; CDR3nt: TGCGCCAGCAGCCTTAGGACAGGGAATTCCGCCATCTATGGCTACACCTTC; CDR3aa: CASSLRTGNSAIYGYTF
v_gene: TRBV28; abundance: -; j_gene: TRBJ2-3; d_gene: -; len: 15; CDR3nt: TGTGCCAGCAGTTTATTAGGTCCCGTTCGGGCGAAGCAGTATTTT; CDR3aa: CASSLLGPVRAKQYF
v_gene: TRBV28; abundance: few; j_gene: TRBJ1-2; d_gene: -; len: 15; CDR3nt: TGTGCCAGCAGTTCTCATTTTCCCCAGGGGTATGGCTACACCTTC; CDR3aa: CASSSHFPQGYGYTF
v_gene: TRBV5-1; abundance: -; j_gene: TRBJ2-7; d_gene: -; len: 15; CDR3nt: TGCGCCAGCAGCTCAACCGGGCCGGTGGGATACGAGCAGTACTTC; CDR3aa: CASSSTGPVGYEQYF
v_gene: TRBV19; abundance: once; j_gene: TRBJ1-3; d_gene: TRBD1; len: 16; CDR3nt: TGTGCCAGTAGAGGTTGGGACAGTTCTACTGGAAACACCATATATTTT; CDR3aa: CASRGWDSSTGNTIYF
v_gene: TRBV4-1; abundance: -; j_gene: TRBJ2-5; d_gene: -; len: 15; CDR3nt: TGCGCCAGCAGACTCGGCAAGGGGGTGTTAGAGACCCAGTACTTC; CDR3aa: CASRLGKGVLETQYF
v_gene: TRBV6-5; abundance: -; j_gene: TRBJ2-1; d_gene: TRBD2; len: 15; CDR3nt: TGTGCCAGCAGTTTGGGACTAGCGGGACGGGATGAGCAGTTCTTC; CDR3aa: CASSLGLAGRDEQFF
v_gene: TRBV29-1; abundance: -; j_gene: TRBJ2-2; d_gene: -; len: 18; CDR3nt: TGCAGCGCCAACGACCGTCGTCGAAGGGGGGGTAGCACCGGGGAGCTGTTTTTT; CDR3aa: CSANDRRRRGGSTGELFF
v_gene: TRBV30; abundance: -; j_gene: TRBJ2-5; d_gene: TRBD1; len: 15; CDR3nt: TGTGCCTGGATCGATTCGACAGGGTTCCTAGAGACCCAGTACTTC; CDR3aa: CAWIDSTGFLETQYF
v_gene: TRBV5-5; abundance: -; j_gene: TRBJ1-1; d_gene: -; len: 14; CDR3nt: TGTGCCACCGCAAAGGGGAGGGAGTTACTGGGAGCTTTCTTT; CDR3aa: CATAKGRELLGAFF
v_gene: TRBV10-3; abundance: -; j_gene: TRBJ2-6; d_gene: -; len: 13; CDR3nt: TGTGCCATCAGCACCTCTGGGGCCAACGTCCTGACTTTC; CDR3aa: CAISTSGANVLTF
v_gene: TRBV5-1; abundance: -; j_gene: TRBJ2-7; d_gene: TRBD1; len: 13; CDR3nt: TGCGCCAGCAGCCTAGACAGGGGGCTCGAGCAGTACTTC; CDR3aa: CASSLDRGLEQYF
v_gene: TRBV18; abundance: -; j_gene: TRBJ2-7; d_gene: TRBD1; len: 16; CDR3nt: TGTGCCAGCTCACCACTATTGGGACAGGGGGGATTCGAGCAGTACTTC; CDR3aa: CASSPLLGQGGFEQYF
v_gene: TRBV7-2; abundance: once; j_gene: TRBJ2-5; d_gene: -; len: 13; CDR3nt: TGTGCCAGCGGAAGGGACTGGAAAGAGACCCAGTACTTC; CDR3aa: CASGRDWKETQYF
v_gene: TRBV6-1; abundance: few; j_gene: TRBJ2-2; d_gene: TRBD2; len: 16; CDR3nt: TGTGCCAGCAGTGCAAGAGCGGGAGGGCCTACCGGGGAGCTGTTTTTT; CDR3aa: CASSARAGGPTGELFF
v_gene: TRBV6-1; abundance: -; j_gene: TRBJ1-3; d_gene: -; len: 13; CDR3nt: TGTGCCAGCATTAGGGAGGCTGGAAACACCATATATTTT; CDR3aa: CASIREAGNTIYF
v_gene: TRBV2; abundance: -; j_gene: TRBJ1-4; d_gene: TRBD1; len: 15; CDR3nt: TGTGCCAGCAAGGGACAGGGAGCAACTAATGAAAAACTGTTTTTT; CDR3aa: CASKGQGATNEKLFF
v_gene: TRBV28; abundance: -; j_gene: TRBJ1-4; d_gene: -; len: 13; CDR3nt: TGTGCCAGCAGTTTGACTGCACCCGAACAACTGTTTTTT; CDR3aa: CASSLTAPEQLFF
v_gene: TRBV14; abundance: -; j_gene: TRBJ1-2; d_gene: TRBD1; len: 14; CDR3nt: TGTGCCAGCAGCCAACCGGACAGGGCCCTGGGCTACACCTTC; CDR3aa: CASSQPDRALGYTF